This entry describes one T cell receptor (beta chain). Its antigen is unidentified. Sequence at one end of the junction differs from germline and may be a read error. These data belong to a study of Graves' ophthalmopathy and Graves' hyperthyroidism. In this cohort's terms, stable hyperthyroidism meant no ophthalmopathy by 18 months of follow-up. PBMCs were isolated by Ficoll-Paque density gradient centrifugation, using around 10 ml of fresh peripheral blood as the starting material. General study points: At 60% to 71% sensitivity and 72.22% specificity, the model predicted progression of the ophthalmopathy.

CDR1 is WNHNN and CDR2 is SYGVQD in the germline V gene (reference sequence). The CDR3 runs to 12 residues. Amplification from RNA transcripts yielded the TCR beta CDR3 regions. First-round RT-PCR relied on HTBI primers, and a second-round multiplex PCR came next. MiXCR was run by TCRdb on the multiplex PCR reads, yielding one entry per CDR3 protein. Here the sample spans about 24,000 distinct CDR3 sequences, around 50% being singletons. This TCR was recovered from an adult woman with stable Graves' hyperthyroidism. Sequenced: peripheral blood. This chain joins TRBV10-1 and TRBJ2-7, with D uncertain. CDR3: CASSKTRYEQYF. CDR3 nucleotide sequence: TGCGCCAGCAGTAAGACGAGATACGAGCAGTATTTC.